Sequencing of this TCR beta chain was carried out in a study of blood T cell repertoires in COVID-19. Germline assignment: CDR1 MGHRA and CDR2 YSYEKL. CDR3 length equals 16 residues. V shed 1 base and J 0 bases; nucleotides not matched to a gene: 4. Clones were sequenced by immunoSEQ multiplex PCR, and TCRdb holds only the in-frame ones, with some missing. The sample carries a few hundred thousand clones, 88% recorded once. Sequencing input: PBMCs or T cells enriched from blood (not recorded which). The clonotype originates from a woman younger than 45 who had been exposed to COVID-19. V and J are TRBV4-1 and TRBJ2-5, with 8 bases that match TRBD1. CDR3 sequence: CASSQVPTGDQETQYF. In nucleotides, the CDR3 is TGCGCCAGCAGCCAAGTTCCGACAGGGGACCAAGAGACCCAGTACTTC.